These 10 T cell receptor beta chains were sequenced from one sample in a study of cytomegalovirus exposure and HLA in healthy donors. The PCR used 60 Vbeta and 13 Jbeta primers. Generated by immunoSEQ multiplex PCR, the TCRdb table keeps only in-frame clones and is missing some. The data contain about 150,000 clones, approximately 79% of them singletons. The sample comprised PBMCs. These receptors were taken from a woman in her forties or fifties in good health and CMV-seropositive.

V usage is TRBV5-5 and J usage is TRBJ2-3; D perhaps matches TRBD1 (6 bases). Germline-derived CDR1 and CDR2 are SGHKS and YYEKEE (reference sequence). The CDR3 consists of 16 residues. V was trimmed by 3 bases and J by 3 bases, leaving 17 bases between them. The DNA of the CDR3 is TGTGCCAGCAGCTCAATGACAGGCCTCACGACAGATACGCAGTATTTT. Residues: CASSSMTGLTTDTQYF.

The rearrangement uses TRBV5-1 and TRBJ2-2, with a tentative D call TRBD1 (5 bases). The germline V gene has CDR1 SGHRS and CDR2 YFSETQ. V lost 5 bases, J lost 5 bases, and 13 bases lay in between. This CDR3 region has 14 residues. This chain's CDR3 is CASSQLQETGELFF. CDR3 coding DNA: TGCGCCAGCAGTCAATTACAGGAAACCGGGGAGCTGTTTTTT.

The chain employs TRBV29-1 and TRBJ2-1; tentatively, D is TRBD2 (6 bases). Germline assignment: CDR1 SQVTM and CDR2 ANQGSEA. The CDR3 runs 14 residues. V lost 4 bases, J lost 5 bases, and 15 bases lay in between. CDR3 loop: CSVGRGGANNEQFF. CDR3 sequence (DNA): TGCAGCGTTGGGAGGGGAGGTGCGAACAATGAGCAGTTCTTC.

The chain couples TRBV5-4 to TRBJ2-7; 7 bases are shared with TRBD2. V shed 0 bases, J shed 7 bases, and the junction held 10 bases outside the gene matches. The CDR3 consists of 15 residues. The V gene's germline CDR1 is SGHNT and CDR2 YYREEE (reference sequence). The CDR3 DNA reads TGTGCCAGCAGCTTGGATAAAACGGGGGGTAGGGAGCAGTACTTC. Protein: CASSLDKTGGREQYF.

The rearrangement joins TRBV29-1 to TRBJ2-1, with 13 bases matching TRBD2. V was pared by 8 bases and J by 7 bases, with 5 bases of the junction left unmatched. CDR3 length: 13 residues. The germline CDR1 and CDR2 sequences are SQVTM and ANQGSEA. The CDR3 sequence is CSSRTSGGNEQFF. CDR3 bases: TGCAGCAGCAGGACTAGCGGGGGAAATGAGCAGTTCTTC.

The chain couples TRBV27 to TRBJ2-3; TRBD2 matches 10 bases. This CDR3 comprises 15 residues. J lost 6 bases, V lost 5 bases, and 8 bases had no gene match. The germline V gene has CDR1 MNHEY and CDR2 SMNVEV (reference sequence). The CDR3 loop is CASSLTSGVGDTQYF. The CDR3 DNA reads as TGTGCCAGCAGTCTCACTAGCGGGGTTGGGGATACGCAGTATTTT.

This clone was counted between two and nine times. The CDR3 region is CASSSPGQSYEQYF. The CDR3 coding sequence is TGTGCCAGCAGTTCCCCGGGACAGTCCTACGAGCAGTACTTC. V gene TRBV28 combines with J gene TRBJ2-7; TRBD1 matches 7 bases. Germline trimming cut 4 bases from V and 1 base from J; bases unmatched to any gene: 4. The CDR3 spans 14 residues. Germline assignment: CDR1 MDHEN and CDR2 SYDVKM.

This rearrangement joins TRBV7-9 to TRBJ2-1; 7 nucleotides match TRBD2. This CDR3 region has 12 residues. After removal of 6 bases from V and 7 bases from J, the junction contained 3 bases not matched to a gene. Germline CDR1 and CDR2: SEHNR and FQNEAQ (reference sequence). The CDR3 DNA sequence: TGTGCCAGCAGTTGGACTAGAAATGAGCAGTTCTTC. Its protein is CASSWTRNEQFF.

CDR3 in amino acids: CASSLGGSLNQPQHF. The CDR3 bases are TGCGCCAGCAGCCTGGGAGGGTCCCTAAATCAGCCCCAGCATTTT. The J gene is TRBJ1-5, the V gene TRBV4-1; D not resolved. CDR1 and CDR2 from the germline V gene are MGHRA and YSYEKL. CDR3 length: 15 residues. V shed 4 bases and J shed 4 bases, with 14 bases lying between them.

J is TRBJ2-7 and V is TRBV13; 11 bases agree with TRBD1. The trim removed 5 bases at V and 1 base at J, leaving 1 base unmatched. Germline CDR1 reads PRHDT; CDR2 reads FYEKMQ (reference sequence). The CDR3 totals 14 residues. Here the CDR3 reads CASSGQGASYEQYF. In nucleotides, the CDR3 is TGTGCCAGCAGCGGACAGGGGGCATCCTACGAGCAGTACTTC.